Following are 10 T cell receptor beta chains from one sample sequenced in a study of blood T cell repertoires in COVID-19. Data came from immunoSEQ multiplex PCR; TCRdb stores just in-frame clones and leaves some out. The sample has over 200,000 clones; about 85% are singletons. Sequenced: PBMCs or T cells enriched from blood (not recorded which). These receptors were taken from a man younger than 45 who had recovered from COVID-19.

CDR3 sequence (DNA): TGTGCCAGCAGTTCACCCTCCCCTAGCGGGAACTACGAGCAGTACTTC. Translation: CASSSPSPSGNYEQYF. The gene calls are TRBV27 and TRBJ2-7; 9 nucleotides line up with TRBD2. After removal of 4 bases from V and 3 bases from J, the junction contained 10 bases not matched to a gene. The germline V gene encodes CDR1 MNHEY and CDR2 SMNVEV (reference sequence). This CDR3 has 16 residues.

The rearrangement uses TRBV30 and TRBJ1-2; D gene unclear. Germline CDR1 GTSNPN, CDR2 SVGIG (reference sequence). V was shortened by 5 bases and J by 6 bases, with 16 bases between the two germline ends. The CDR3 loop spans 13 amino acids. The DNA of the CDR3 is TGTGCCTGGTCTGTGGAGGGATGGAATGGCTACACCTTC. Its protein product is CAWSVEGWNGYTF.

This clone was seen only a few times. This sample also contains other DNA sequences that code for the same CDR3. The V and J genes are TRBV5-5 and TRBJ1-5; TRBD1 is a possible D gene (5 bases). The CDR3 covers 15 residues. From germline, CDR1 is SGHKS and CDR2 YYEKEE (reference sequence). Trimming removed 5 bases from V and 0 bases from J, with 12 bases in between. Written as DNA, the CDR3 is TGTGCCAGCAGTCTTACAGGAAATAGCAATCAGCCCCAGCATTTT. Translating gives CASSLTGNSNQPQHF. Full variable domain (rest looked up from reference TRBV5-5 and TRBJ1-5): DAGVTQSPTHLIKTRGQQVTLRCSPISGHKSVSWYQQVLGQGPQFIFQYYEKEERGRGNFPDRFSARQFPNYSSELNVNALLLGDSALYLCASSLTGNSNQPQHFGDGTRLSIL.

The chain uses TRBV18 and TRBJ2-1; 13 bases are shared with TRBD2. With 6 bases clipped from V and 9 bases from J, the junction kept 8 bases outside the gene matches. Germline CDR1 and CDR2: KGHSH and LQKENI. The CDR3 consists of 15 residues. The CDR3 nucleotides read TGTGCCAGCTCCCTGGGACTAGCGGGAAGTGGTGAGCAGTTCTTC. Its protein product is CASSLGLAGSGEQFF.

This clone has a single count. This rearrangement joins TRBV18 to TRBJ1-6; D gene uncertain. CDR1 KGHSH and CDR2 LQKENI come from the germline V gene. The CDR3 has 14 residues. V shed 6 bases and J shed 8 bases, with 14 bases lying between them. The CDR3 spells CASSDLEIDSPLHF. Here the CDR3 DNA reads TGTGCCAGCTCGGACTTAGAGATCGATTCACCCCTCCACTTT.

This rearrangement joins TRBV5-4 to TRBJ2-5; D perhaps matches TRBD1 (5 bases). V gave up 0 bases and J gave up 5 bases, with 8 bases separating them. CDR1 is SGHNT, CDR2 YYREEE, per germline (reference sequence). The CDR3 totals 13 residues. CDR3: CASSLEGRETQYF. The CDR3 DNA reads as TGTGCCAGCAGCTTGGAGGGGCGGGAGACCCAGTACTTC.

J is TRBJ1-2 and V is TRBV12-5, with D uncertain. Per the germline V gene, CDR1 is LGHNT and CDR2 is FRNRAP. The CDR3 extends over 11 amino acids. Trimming removed 6 bases from V and 2 bases from J, with 4 bases in between. CDR3: CASGQNYGYTF. As DNA, the CDR3 is TGTGCTAGTGGCCAAAACTATGGCTACACCTTC.

The CDR3: CASSHRTGTDYGYTF. The CDR3 bases are TGCGCCAGCAGCCACAGGACAGGAACGGACTATGGCTACACCTTC. V and J are TRBV4-3 and TRBJ1-2, with 7 bases matching TRBD1. Germline assignment: CDR1 LGHNA and CDR2 YSLEER. The V gene end was trimmed by 3 bases and the J gene end by 3 bases; junction bases not matched to a gene: 7. The CDR3 runs to 15 residues.

The V call is TRBV7-9, the J call TRBJ1-1; 10 nucleotides line up with TRBD1. This CDR3 is built from 13 residues. The J segment lost 5 bases and the V segment lost 4 bases, leaving 1 base of the junction unmatched. In germline, CDR1 is SEHNR, CDR2 FQNEAQ (reference sequence). CDR3 in amino acids: CASSWGQGTEAFF. CDR3 sequence (DNA): TGTGCCAGCAGCTGGGGACAGGGGACTGAAGCTTTCTTT.

The chain uses TRBV7-9 and TRBJ2-1; 11 nucleotides match TRBD2. The germline gives CDR1 SEHNR, CDR2 FQNEAQ (reference sequence). V trimming: 4 bases; J trimming: 7 bases; junction bases outside the gene matches: 12. The CDR3 sequence is 17 residues long. CDR3 sequence reads: CASSSLTSGGPKNEQFF. CDR3 sequence (DNA): TGTGCCAGCAGCTCGTTAACTAGCGGGGGCCCTAAGAATGAGCAGTTCTTC.